This T cell receptor beta chain was profiled in a study of T-cell memory formation after mild COVID-19. In this sample, this clonotype turned up a few times. Its antigen is undetermined. Whole-study results and caveats: The appearance of some responding clones in pre-infection memory suggested that cross-reactive memory joined. Later expanders leaned toward CD4+, whereas clones contracting from day 15 to 85 were balanced CD4/CD8. Contracting CD4+ clones were located mainly in CM and EM, and CD8+ clones in EMRA.

Germline lookup yields CDR1 LGHDT and CDR2 YNNKEL (reference sequence). The CDR3 has 17 amino acids. The ends were cut back, 1 base at V and 3 bases at J, with 19 bases in the middle. Barcoded TCR alpha and TCR beta cDNA libraries with UMIs came from 5'RACE using constant-segment primers. Via MiXCR, TCRdb re-called the 5' RACE reads, giving one row per CDR3 protein. The sample carries 550,000 to 600,000 distinct CDR3 sequences, roughly 21% recorded once. The sequence derives from an adult woman who had mild COVID-19 (a few samples of this study predate the infection). Cell type and time point are not known. The chain couples TRBV3-1 to TRBJ2-7, with D maybe TRBD2 (6 bases). The specimen sequenced was PBMCs or a T cell subset sorted from them (not recorded which). The CDR3: CASSQVWRASTYYEQYF. Written as DNA, the CDR3 is TGTGCCAGCAGCCAAGTTTGGAGGGCAAGCACCTACTACGAGCAGTACTTC.